This record covers a single T cell receptor (beta chain). The antigen it binds to is not known. Per-base qualities were not stored, and no clone one base away is much larger. TCRbeta CDR3 regions were amplified from genomic DNA using the immunoSEQ Assay, a bias-controlled multiplex PCR. Concerning the study's data processing: Nucleated cell counts per sample were estimated from amplification of reference gene primers within the assay. To quantify the absolute abundance of each unique TCRbeta CDR3 rearrangement, sequence reads were collapsed and filtered. For each sample, productive Simpson clonality was calculated by taking the square root of Simpson's diversity index across productive rearrangements. TCRdb provides this immuneACCESS table in a form limited to in-frame rearrangements. Some clones are lacking; in checked studies, under half of them reflect an unresolved V gene, and why the rest are absent is not known. The DNA was the basis for D and trimming; V, J and clone size are from that table. This sample has 65,000 or so clones in its table, and around four fifths of those were observed once. Around 14% of the sample comes from the top ten.

These data come from a study of blood T cell repertoires in COVID-19 (dated by TCRdb to the early 2020s). Looking at the study overall: The collaborator samples originated in the United States, Italy and Spain and spanned the acute and convalescent phases of COVID-19. The material from the prospective study consisted of cDNA or gDNA derived from T cells, B-cell-depleted T cells, or PBMCs. The dataset comprised deeply sampled blood TCRbeta repertoires from subjects exposed to, actively infected with, or recovered from COVID-19. A freely available public database, intended as a resource for researchers studying the immune response to SARS-CoV-2, is where the repertoires were released. The samples were drawn from two sources: the first 160 participants of the ongoing ImmuneRACE study, and 1,200 or so subjects contributed by 6 global collaborators. A de-identified subject ID, COVID-19 status, age in years and sex were almost always included in the sample metadata. Where available, HLA class I and class II types were taken from metadata supplied by the sample provider and were not determined by assay-based typing. The study at large found these results: The amount of clinical and demographic metadata varied by source and participant and was provided uncurated.

The CDR3 goes from the cysteine to the phenylalanine over 15 residues. Just the 45-base CDR3 DNA is kept, in frame starting at base 1. The collaborating institutions used their own protocols to collect whole blood in K2EDTA tubes. For TCRbeta analysis, collaborators shipped samples as frozen whole blood, isolated PBMCs, or DNA extracted from either of those sample types. The sequence is built from TRBV21-1 and TRBJ1-4; TRBD1, as called in the table, went unchecked against the DNA. TRBV21-1 is assigned pseudogene status. The receptor comes from a man of 80 years or more with acute or convalescent COVID-19. Sequenced: peripheral blood. The CDR3 region: CASSFRDRVYEKLFF. The sequenced DNA is TGTGCCAGCAGCTTCCGGGACAGGGTATATGAAAAACTGTTTTTT.